Reported below is one TCR beta chain. The table came from immunoSEQ multiplex PCR; TCRdb's copy has only in-frame clones and leaves some out. This table has 80,000 to 85,000 clones, 88% appearing once. The data were obtained in a study of blood T cell repertoires in COVID-19. Trimming shortened V by 5 bases and J by 3 bases, and 16 bases separated the two germline ends. CDR1 is SGHVT and CDR2 is SQSDAQ in the germline V gene. There are 16 residues in the CDR3. The rearrangement uses TRBV7-4 and TRBJ1-4, with D maybe TRBD1 (6 bases). Sequencing input: peripheral blood. The TCR comes from a woman aged 80 or over with acute or convalescent COVID-19. This chain's CDR3 is CASSQRNGQPNEKLFF. The CDR3 nucleotides are TGTGCCAGCAGCCAACGTAACGGACAGCCTAATGAAAAACTGTTTTTT.